This TCR beta chain was sequenced for a study of naive and memory T cell subsets (dated 2017 in TCRdb). Notes on the research overall: The study applied an open-source, UMI-based TCR alpha and beta sequencing pipeline to sorted naive and memory peripheral blood T cell subsets. Complete agreement was observed between the functional CMV T cell responses and the IgG serology results. RNA was DNase-treated and reverse transcribed with TCR constant-region primers, mostly using SuperScript III. Overall results and qualifications from the work: RNA-based TCR counts may be affected by expression changes linked to T cell activation and differentiation. The repertoire findings for the naive and memory subsets could not be validated against a ground truth because none was available. A clonotype was defined as a single alpha or beta chain sequence rather than as a paired alpha/beta receptor. In both CD4 and CD8 cells, going from naive through CM, EM and EMRA, the Gini index went up while Shannon and inverse Simpson diversity went down. Following error correction, more than 95% of naive TCR sequences occurred only once, which made naive abundance distributions much steeper than those of memory subsets. TCR abundance followed a power law whose exponent differed between naive and memory subsets but was consistent across the three individuals. A few larger clonotypes were present in naive repertoires, particularly the CD8 repertoires, and these clonotypes were possibly memory cells re-expressing CD45RA.

Receptor libraries were prepared by UMI-ligation and nested PCR. To cover both TRBC1 and TRBC2, the beta constant-region primer consisted of an equimolar mix of two oligonucleotides. The ligated cDNA went through four rounds of PCR with nested alpha and beta constant-region primers together with the SP2 primer. A single-stranded oligonucleotide carrying the SP2 primer and a 12-nucleotide UMI was ligated to the 3' end of the cDNA by T4 RNA ligase 1. Incubation of the ligation reaction lasted roughly 19-25 hours at 16 degrees C. PCR2 was typically run as a SYBR Green qPCR and stopped at a predetermined threshold to prevent over-amplification. Apart from the first purification, every purification step used Agencourt AMPure XP magnetic beads. Library amounts were measured by Qubit and library quality was assessed on a TapeStation, where the main peak was expected at around 650 bp. Sequencing of the pooled libraries was done on an Illumina MiSeq using v2 2x251 paired-end kits, which typically yielded 1-2 million reads per sample. Each sample was pooled at about 4.3 nM, and roughly 4.5-7% PhiX was included to help cluster recognition. Per the source publication's procedure: Decombinator assigned V and J genes to Demultiplexor-processed FASTQ reads by tag matching, allowing a single base-pair mismatch. Collapsinator used UMIs to correct both sequencing errors and frequency errors arising from PCR heterogeneity. CDR3Translator translated TCRs and extracted CDR3s from the conserved cysteine to the FGXG phenylalanine, flagging non-productive sequences. Gini, Shannon entropy and inverse Simpson indices were calculated on repertoires that had been subsampled to equal numbers of UMI-defined TCRs. Power-law fits to clonotype abundance distributions were performed by maximum likelihood within the linear range. For one naive CD8 sample, the pipeline and MIGEC produced similar UMI counts, unique TCR numbers and clonal distributions. One analysis removed from the naive repertoire any naive TCRs that were also found in any memory subset from the same donor. Repertoires were searched for several thousand CMV-associated CDR3 sequences compiled from VDJdb and a published dataset. Clones were called with MiXCR by TCRdb after fastp trimmed the public reads at Q25, and only in-frame beta chains were retained. Rows are combined by CDR3 protein, so each entry shows the most common genes and DNA. For this entry, the V and J calls and clone size follow TCRdb and not the study's own pipeline. This sample holds 98,000 or so distinct CDR3 sequences; about 14% were observed only once. Of the sample, around 2.8% is held by the ten largest clones.

Worth noting for this clonotype: There is no known antigen for this receptor. Base qualities are not provided; no much larger clone lies one nucleotide away.

From the second PCR step onward, the TCR alpha chain libraries and the TCR beta chain libraries were amplified separately. CMV status of each donor was established by measuring IFNgamma production from CD4+ T cells after fresh PBMCs were stimulated overnight with CMV viral lysate. CD4 T cells were positively selected with Miltenyi beads, followed by positive selection of CD8 T cells from the CD4-negative fraction. Cells were stained for CD3, CD4, CD8, CD45RA, CD27 and a live/dead dye and were sorted on a BD Aria II into four subsets based on CD45RA and CD27. Blood was obtained from a few healthy volunteers, and the blood from each volunteer was fractionated into CD4 and CD8 T cells and subsequently into four differentiation subsets. Roughly 0.12 L of peripheral blood was taken from each donor, and PBMC were separated by density-gradient centrifugation on Ficoll-Paque PLUS. The sorted cells were lysed in RLT buffer, after which RNA was extracted using a Qiagen RNeasy kit and kept at -80 degrees C.

The CDR3, cysteine through phenylalanine, is 12 amino acids long. Only the CDR3 portion is preserved as DNA: 36 bases, with reading frame beginning at the first base. V loses 5 bases of germline sequence and J loses 6 bases, and the interval between the two ends is 7 bases. The germline V gene encodes CDR1 KGHDR and CDR2 SFDVKD. Recombination linked TRBV24-1 to TRBJ2-1, and perhaps TRBD2 as D gene, on 6 matching bases. The sequence was obtained from a human donor in good health. The sequenced sample consisted of naive CD8+ T cells from blood. The cell subset or site label corresponds to: naive T cells, CD45RA high CD27+. The DNA sequence reads TGTGCCACCAGTGGGGACTCCAATGAGCAGTTCTTC. It codes for CATSGDSNEQFF.